This entry describes one TCR beta chain. Donors in Cohort 3 who had recovered were those with two negative PCRs, healthcare professional clearance, or resolution of their symptoms. CDR3 size: 15 residues. V was pared by 1 base and J by 3 bases, with 11 bases between. Germline V gene sequence: CDR1 KGHDR, CDR2 SFDVKD. Repertoires were generated with immunoSEQ multiplex PCR, while TCRdb's copy carries only in-frame clones and drops some. The sample carries hundreds of thousands of clones, about 83% recorded once. This sample is part of a study of blood T cell repertoires in COVID-19. The TCR was taken from a woman between 40 and 55 years old who had recovered from COVID-19. This chain uses TRBV24-1 with TRBJ1-2, with D unresolved. Specimen: PBMCs or T cells enriched from blood (not recorded which). The CDR3 loop is CATSDLIRLDYGYTF. For the CDR3, the DNA is TGTGCCACCAGTGATTTAATTCGACTGGACTATGGCTACACCTTC.